Below, 15 T cell receptor beta chains from the same sample are listed, as sequenced in a study of Graves' ophthalmopathy and Graves' hyperthyroidism. Amplified material comprised TCR beta CDR3 regions derived from RNA transcripts. Investigators did first-round RT-PCR with HTBI primers, then second-round multiplex PCR. TCRdb reanalysed the multiplex PCR reads using MiXCR and keeps one entry per CDR3 protein. The sample shows roughly 610,000 distinct CDR3 sequences, about a fifth of them seen only once. Sequenced material: peripheral blood. Source of these receptors: a woman aged 18 to 35 with stable Graves' hyperthyroidism. Some clones in this sample may be carry-over from other donors' samples.

This clonotype was found many times. The V and J genes are TRBV14 and TRBJ1-2; D is unclear. Germline V CDR1 and CDR2: SGHDN, FVKESK. The length of the CDR3 is 13 residues. V was clipped by 0 bases and J by 3 bases, with 5 bases between them. Written as DNA, the CDR3 is TGTGCCAGCAGCCAAGATGGCGACTATGGCTACACCTTC. Its translation is CASSQDGDYGYTF. Full variable domain (outside the CDR3, taken from reference TRBV14 and TRBJ1-2): EAGVTQFPSHSVIEKGQTVTLRCDPISGHDNLYWYRRVMGKEIKFLLHFVKESKQDESGMPNNRFLAERTGGTYSTLKVQPAELEDSGVYFCASSQDGDYGYTFGSGTRLTVV.

The table lists this clonotype with many counts. The chain combines TRBV2 with TRBJ1-1; no firm D call. CDR3 length equals 15 residues. From germline, CDR1 is SNHLY and CDR2 FYNNEI. V lost 7 bases to trimming and J lost 0 bases, with 15 bases between them. Here the CDR3 reads CASITESLMNTEAFF. CDR3 DNA sequence: TGTGCCAGCATTACAGAAAGCCTGATGAACACTGAAGCTTTCTTT. Based on the CDR3 plus reference TRBV2 and TRBJ1-1, the full variable domain is EPEVTQTPSHQVTQMGQEVILRCVPISNHLYFYWYRQILGQKVEFLVSFYNNEISEKSEIFDDQFSVERPDGSNFTLKIRSTKLEDSAMYFCASITESLMNTEAFFGQGTRLTVV.

This chain connects TRBV29-1 to TRBJ2-2; maybe TRBD1 (5 bases). This CDR3 has 15 amino acids. The V end lost 6 bases, the J end lost 2 bases, and 16 bases lay between the germline ends. Germline CDR1 and CDR2: SQVTM and ANQGSEA. Here the CDR3 reads CSVPSAQGNTGELFF. CDR3 DNA sequence: TGCAGCGTCCCCTCGGCCCAGGGAAACACCGGGGAGCTGTTTTTT.

This clonotype was recorded a few times. CDR3 in amino acids: CATNDRVYGYTF. The DNA for the CDR3 is TGTGCCACCAACGACAGGGTCTATGGCTACACCTTC. The genes are TRBV6-2 or TRBV6-3 and TRBJ1-2; 7 bases agree with TRBD1. The CDR3 has 12 residues. Germline V lookup: CDR1 MNHEY, CDR2 SVGEGT. With 10 bases clipped from V and 4 bases from J, the junction kept 6 bases outside the gene matches.

This clonotype was seen many times. The rearrangement uses TRBV7-8 and TRBJ2-4; D may be TRBD2 (5 bases). With 4 bases removed from V and 0 bases from J, the gap between germline ends came to 13 bases. Germline V gene data show CDR1 as SGHVS and CDR2 as FQNEAQ. The CDR3 is 16 residues long. Here the CDR3 reads CASSSNPGLAKNIQYF. The CDR3 region has the DNA TGTGCCAGCAGCTCAAACCCGGGGTTAGCCAAAAACATTCAGTACTTC.

This clonotype was seen at least ten times. CDR3 in DNA: TGTGCCAGCTCACAGACTAGCGGGGGCCACGCGACCCAGTACTTC. The encoded protein is CASSQTSGGHATQYF. The rearrangement uses TRBV18 and TRBJ2-5; 12 nucleotides align to TRBD2. The CDR3 runs 15 residues. V shed 4 bases, J shed 7 bases, and the junction held 7 bases outside the gene matches. The V gene's germline CDR1 is KGHSH and CDR2 LQKENI.

This clonotype occurred many times. This rearrangement joins TRBV6-5 to TRBJ2-5; D is uncertain. V lost 0 bases and J lost 3, with 11 bases in between. CDR1 is MNHEY, CDR2 SVGAGI, per germline. CDR3 size: 15 residues. CDR3 amino acids: CASSYSIEDKETQYF. CDR3 coding DNA: TGTGCCAGCAGTTACTCGATAGAAGATAAAGAGACCCAGTACTTC.

This clonotype has a count of ten or more. The chain combines TRBV18 with TRBJ1-2, with TRBD1 matching 7 bases. The CDR3 has 15 amino acids. V lost 2 bases and J lost 8; bases outside the gene matches: 11. CDR1 and CDR2 from the germline V gene are KGHSH and LQKENI. The DNA for the CDR3 is TGTGCCAGCTCACCAAAAAGGGACAGCCCAGTCGGCTACACCTTC. Amino acid sequence: CASSPKRDSPVGYTF.

Ten or more counts support this clonotype. The V call is TRBV6-1, the J call TRBJ1-2, with no clear D. Trimming took off 6 bases at V and 6 bases at J, with 14 bases between the two ends. Germline loops: CDR1 MNHNS, CDR2 SASEGT. The CDR3 covers 13 residues. The CDR3 is CASSLDTGHGYTF. CDR3 nucleotides: TGTGCCAGCAGCCTAGACACGGGTCATGGCTACACCTTC.

This clonotype was detected ten times or more. The chain recombines TRBV7-3 with TRBJ2-7, with D tentatively TRBD1 or TRBD2 (5 bases each). Trimming stripped 5 bases from V and 6 bases from J, with 17 bases between. Germline assignment: CDR1 SGHTA and CDR2 FQGTGA. The CDR3 runs to 14 residues. The CDR3 protein is CASSVGGSHSEQYF. The CDR3 DNA follows: TGTGCCAGCAGCGTTGGGGGTTCGCATTCCGAGCAGTACTTC. Combining the CDR3 with reference TRBV7-3 and TRBJ2-7 gives the whole variable domain GAGVSQTPSNKVTEKGKYVELRCDPISGHTALYWYRQSLGQGPEFLIYFQGTGAADDSGLPNDRFFAVRPEGSVSTLKIQRTERGDSAVYLCASSVGGSHSEQYFGPGTRLTVT.

The chain employs TRBV6-5 and TRBJ1-1; no clear D gene. The V end was cut by 0 bases, the J end by 3 bases, with 5 bases between. There are 13 residues in the CDR3. Looked up from germline, CDR1 is MNHEY and CDR2 is SVGAGI. The CDR3 DNA follows: TGTGCCAGCAGTTACTCGGCGGACACTGAAGCTTTCTTT. Translating it yields CASSYSADTEAFF.

This clonotype showed up just a few times. CDR3 sequence reads: CSAAGTSIDYEQYF. CDR3 DNA sequence: TGCAGTGCTGCCGGGACCTCCATTGACTACGAGCAGTACTTC. The genes are TRBV20-1 and TRBJ2-7; D may be TRBD1 or TRBD2 (5 bases each). This CDR3 has 14 amino acids. The germline V gene has CDR1 DFQATT and CDR2 SNEGSKA (reference sequence). Trimming removed 5 bases at V and 3 bases at J, with 17 bases between.

This clonotype was seen only a few times. The chain joins TRBV4-2 to TRBJ1-2; TRBD1 agrees at 9 bases. V was clipped by 4 bases and J by 2 bases; unmatched bases: 11. Germline V gene lookup returns CDR1 LGHNA and CDR2 YNFKEQ. The CDR3 extends over 17 amino acids. The CDR3 spells CASSPQWGQGPNYGYTF. For the CDR3, the DNA is TGTGCCAGCAGCCCACAGTGGGGACAGGGTCCGAACTATGGCTACACCTTC.

As regards this clonotype: Given a much more abundant clone one base away, this may be a read error. This chain links TRBV4-1 with TRBJ2-7; TRBD2 is a possible D gene (5 bases). Germline CDR1 is MGHRA and CDR2 is YSYEKL. CDR3 length: 13 amino acids. The CDR3 is CVSSQDGEYEQYF. CDR3 coding DNA: TGCGTCAGCAGCCAAGACGGGGAGTACGAGCAGTACTTC.

The chain uses TRBV6-5 and TRBJ1-2; the match to TRBD1 covers 9 bases. V lost 0 bases to trimming and J lost 2 bases; unmatched junction nucleotides: 7. This CDR3 has 17 amino acids. CDR1 MNHEY and CDR2 SVGAGI come from the germline V gene. This CDR3 reads CASSYSPRDRANYGYTF. Here the CDR3 DNA reads TGTGCCAGCAGTTACTCGCCCCGGGACAGGGCAAACTATGGCTACACCTTC.